Given below is one T cell receptor (beta chain) in context. Germline V gene lookup returns CDR1 GTSNPN and CDR2 SVGIG (reference sequence). V was pared by 1 base and J by 6 bases, with 8 bases of the junction left unmatched. This CDR3 is built from 15 residues. Authors' processing steps: Amplification of reference gene primers provided the estimated nucleated cell counts. Sequencing was performed with immunoSEQ multiplex PCR; in TCRdb, only in-frame clones are kept and a portion is missing. That table supplies the V and J calls and clone size; D and trimming were determined from the DNA. The sample has some 130,000 clones; about 89% are singletons. This specimen comes from a study of blood T cell repertoires in COVID-19. About the research overall: COVID-19 samples, acute and convalescent, were from the United States, Italy and Spain. T cells, B-cell-depleted T cells, or PBMCs supplied cDNA or gDNA.

Patients at the Seattle site were enrolled during active infection and followed longitudinally. The V and J genes are TRBV30 and TRBJ1-5; 8 nucleotides match TRBD1. The clonotype was recovered from a man between 60 and 75 years old with COVID-19, enrolled during active disease. Specimen: peripheral blood. In DNA, the CDR3 is TGTGCCTGGAGTGCAACAGGGGGAGACGGTCAGCCCCAGCATTTT. This codes for CAWSATGGDGQPQHF.